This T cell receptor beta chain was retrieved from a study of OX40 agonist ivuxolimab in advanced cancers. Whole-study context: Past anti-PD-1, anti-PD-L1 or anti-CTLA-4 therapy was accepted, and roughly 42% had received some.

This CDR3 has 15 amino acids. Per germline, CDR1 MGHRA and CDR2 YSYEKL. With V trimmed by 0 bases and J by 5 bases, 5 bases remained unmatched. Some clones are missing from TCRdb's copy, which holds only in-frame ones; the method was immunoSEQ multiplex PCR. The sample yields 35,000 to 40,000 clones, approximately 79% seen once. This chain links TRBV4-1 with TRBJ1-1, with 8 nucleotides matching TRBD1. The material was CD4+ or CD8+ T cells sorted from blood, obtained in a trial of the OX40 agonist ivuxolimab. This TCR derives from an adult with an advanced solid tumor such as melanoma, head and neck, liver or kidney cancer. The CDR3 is CASSQDTGGPTEAFF. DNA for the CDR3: TGCGCCAGCAGCCAAGATACAGGGGGTCCAACTGAAGCTTTCTTT.